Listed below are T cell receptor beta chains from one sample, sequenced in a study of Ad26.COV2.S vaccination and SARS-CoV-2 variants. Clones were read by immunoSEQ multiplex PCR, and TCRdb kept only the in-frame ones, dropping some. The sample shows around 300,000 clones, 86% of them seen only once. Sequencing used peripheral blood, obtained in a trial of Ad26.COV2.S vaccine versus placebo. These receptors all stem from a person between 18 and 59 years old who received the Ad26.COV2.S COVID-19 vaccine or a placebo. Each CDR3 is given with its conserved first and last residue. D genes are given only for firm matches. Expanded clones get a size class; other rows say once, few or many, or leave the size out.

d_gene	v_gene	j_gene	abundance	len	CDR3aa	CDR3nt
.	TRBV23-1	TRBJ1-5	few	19	CASSQSVKGGAHINQPQHF	TGCGCCAGCAGTCAATCGGTTAAAGGGGGGGCCCATATTAATCAGCCCCAGCATTTT
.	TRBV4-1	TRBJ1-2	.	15	CASSQVHPTNYGYTF	TGCGCCAGCAGCCAAGTCCACCCGACAAACTATGGCTACACCTTC
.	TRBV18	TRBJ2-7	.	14	CASSPPGGRNEQYF	TGTGCCAGCTCACCACCCGGGGGAAGGAACGAGCAGTACTTC
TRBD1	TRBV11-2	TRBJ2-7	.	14	CASSLGWTGPEQYF	TGTGCCAGCAGCTTAGGTTGGACAGGGCCCGAGCAGTACTTC
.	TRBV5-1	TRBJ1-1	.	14	CASSYRVGNTEAFF	TGCGCCAGCAGCTACAGGGTGGGGAACACTGAAGCTTTCTTT
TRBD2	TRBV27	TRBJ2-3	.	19	CASNQGRGLAGVGTDTQYF	TGTGCCAGCAACCAGGGAAGAGGACTAGCGGGAGTTGGCACAGATACGCAGTATTTT
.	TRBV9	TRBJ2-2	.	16	CASSVAGQGGAGELFF	TGTGCCAGCAGCGTAGCTGGACAGGGAGGGGCCGGGGAGCTGTTTTTT
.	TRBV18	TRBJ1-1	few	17	CASSPQEILNLNTEAFF	TGTGCCAGCTCACCACAAGAGATCTTAAACTTGAACACTGAAGCTTTCTTT
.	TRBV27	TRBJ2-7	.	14	CASSYSDSSYEQYF	TGTGCCAGCAGTTACTCGGACAGCTCCTACGAGCAGTACTTC
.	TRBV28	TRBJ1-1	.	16	CASSSLTGTTNTEAFF	TGTGCCAGCAGTTCTCTAACCGGGACAACGAACACTGAAGCTTTCTTT
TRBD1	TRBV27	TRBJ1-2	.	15	CASSPPGQVNYGYTF	TGTGCCAGCAGTCCCCCGGGACAGGTTAACTATGGCTACACCTTC
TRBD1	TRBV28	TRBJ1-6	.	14	CASSLTGVGSPLHF	TGTGCCAGCAGTTTGACAGGGGTGGGGTCACCCCTCCACTTT
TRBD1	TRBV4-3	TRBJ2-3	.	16	CASSQVAGQGTDTQYF	TGCGCCAGCAGCCAAGTGGCCGGACAGGGTACAGATACGCAGTATTTT
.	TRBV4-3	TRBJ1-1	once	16	CASSQDTGRFNTEAFF	TGCGCCAGCAGCCAAGATACCGGGAGATTCAACACTGAAGCTTTCTTT
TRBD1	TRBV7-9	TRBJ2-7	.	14	CASSFRDRGSEQYF	TGTGCCAGCAGCTTCCGGGACAGGGGTTCCGAGCAGTACTTC
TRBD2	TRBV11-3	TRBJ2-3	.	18	CASSLTLWTSGQRDTQYF	TGTGCCAGCAGCTTAACCCTTTGGACTAGCGGGCAAAGAGATACGCAGTATTTT
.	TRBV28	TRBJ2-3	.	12	CASLEWGGTQYF	TGTGCCAGCCTGGAATGGGGAGGTACGCAGTATTTT
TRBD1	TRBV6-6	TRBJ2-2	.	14	CASSRQGEVGELFF	TGTGCCAGCAGTCGACAGGGAGAGGTCGGGGAGCTGTTTTTT
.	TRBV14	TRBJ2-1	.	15	CASSHHRASYNEQFF	TGTGCCAGCAGCCACCACAGGGCATCCTACAATGAGCAGTTCTTC
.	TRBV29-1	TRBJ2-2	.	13	CSVDQGGTGELFF	TGCAGCGTTGACCAGGGAGGTACCGGGGAGCTGTTTTTT
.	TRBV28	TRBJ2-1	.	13	CASSSPLDNEQFF	TGTGCCAGCAGCTCCCCTCTGGACAATGAGCAGTTCTTC
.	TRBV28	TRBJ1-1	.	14	CASSYQPRNTEAFF	TGTGCCAGCAGTTACCAACCACGGAACACTGAAGCTTTCTTT
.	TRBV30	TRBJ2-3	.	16	CAWTGDTQRSTDTQYF	TGTGCCTGGACTGGGGATACTCAGCGGAGCACAGATACGCAGTATTTT
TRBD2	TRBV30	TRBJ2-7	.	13	CACTSGSLYEQYF	TGTGCCTGTACTAGCGGGAGCCTCTACGAGCAGTACTTC